This T cell receptor beta chain was recorded in a study of T-cell memory formation after mild COVID-19. Study-wide background: TCR clusters largely stayed donor specific. Study-wide points: Some clones that responded turned up in pre-infection memory, which suggests that cross-reactive memory joined in. Clones that got smaller from day 15 to 85 had even CD4/CD8, while clones growing later tipped toward CD4+.

This CDR3 region has 16 residues. The germline V gene has CDR1 SGHNT and CDR2 YENEEA. V shed 5 bases and J 6 bases; nucleotides not matched to a gene: 13. 5'RACE primed at constant segments yielded TCR alpha and TCR beta cDNA libraries bearing sample barcodes and UMIs. MiXCR, run by TCRdb on the 5' RACE reads, gives a single entry per CDR3 protein. The data hold under 35,000 distinct CDR3 sequences, with about 16% observed a single time. Worth noting for this clonotype: As yet, its antigen is unknown.

Sequencing was performed on PBMCs or a T cell subset sorted from them (not recorded which). The chain joins TRBV11-3 to TRBJ2-1; 7 bases are a match to TRBD2. The clonotype originates from an adult who had mild COVID-19 (a few samples of this study predate the infection). Cell type and time point are not known. CDR3 in DNA: TGTGCCAGCAGCAGGAGAGTCGCGGGAGCCATCAATGAGCAGTTCTTC. Translated, it gives CASSRRVAGAINEQFF.